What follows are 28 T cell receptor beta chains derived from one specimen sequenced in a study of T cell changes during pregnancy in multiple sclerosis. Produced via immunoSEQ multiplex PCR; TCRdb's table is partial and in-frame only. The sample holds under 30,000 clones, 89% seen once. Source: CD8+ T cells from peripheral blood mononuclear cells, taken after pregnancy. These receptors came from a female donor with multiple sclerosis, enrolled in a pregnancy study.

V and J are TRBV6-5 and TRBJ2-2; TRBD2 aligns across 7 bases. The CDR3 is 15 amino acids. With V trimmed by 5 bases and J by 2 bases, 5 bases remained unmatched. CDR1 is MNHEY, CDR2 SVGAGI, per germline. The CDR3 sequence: CASSHLAVNTGELFF. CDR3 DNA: TGTGCCAGCAGTCACCTAGCGGTAAACACCGGGGAGCTGTTTTTT.

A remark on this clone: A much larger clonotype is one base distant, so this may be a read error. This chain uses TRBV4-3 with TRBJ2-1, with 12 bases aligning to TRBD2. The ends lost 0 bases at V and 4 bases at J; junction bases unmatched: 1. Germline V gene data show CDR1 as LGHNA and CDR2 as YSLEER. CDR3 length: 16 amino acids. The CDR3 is CASSQDGTSGYNEQFF. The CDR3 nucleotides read TGCGCCAGCAGCCAAGATGGGACTAGCGGGTACAATGAGCAGTTCTTC.

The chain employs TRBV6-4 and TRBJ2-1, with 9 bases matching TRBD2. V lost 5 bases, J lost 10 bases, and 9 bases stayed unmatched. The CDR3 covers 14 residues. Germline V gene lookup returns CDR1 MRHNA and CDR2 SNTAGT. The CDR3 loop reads CASSTSGSVGEQFF. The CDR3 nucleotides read TGTGCCAGCAGTACTAGCGGGTCAGTCGGCGAGCAGTTCTTC.

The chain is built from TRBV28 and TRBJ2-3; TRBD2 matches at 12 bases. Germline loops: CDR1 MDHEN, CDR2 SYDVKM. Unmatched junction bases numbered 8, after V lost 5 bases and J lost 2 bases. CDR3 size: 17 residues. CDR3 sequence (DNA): TGTGCCAGCAGTACTACGGGACTAGCGGGTTTCACAGATACGCAGTATTTT. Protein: CASSTTGLAGFTDTQYF.

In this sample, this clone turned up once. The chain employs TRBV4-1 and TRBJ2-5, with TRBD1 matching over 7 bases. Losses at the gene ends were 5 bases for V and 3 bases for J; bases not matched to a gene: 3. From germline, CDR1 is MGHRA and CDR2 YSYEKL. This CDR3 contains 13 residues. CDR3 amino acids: CASSTDREETQYF. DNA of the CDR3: TGCGCCAGCAGCACAGACAGGGAAGAGACCCAGTACTTC.

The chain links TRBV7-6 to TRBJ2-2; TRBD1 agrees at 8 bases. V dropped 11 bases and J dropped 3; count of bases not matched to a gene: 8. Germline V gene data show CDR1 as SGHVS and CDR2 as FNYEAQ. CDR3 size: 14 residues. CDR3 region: CAVSPRGHTGELFF. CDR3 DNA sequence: TGTGCCGTCTCCCCCAGGGGGCACACCGGGGAGCTGTTTTTT.

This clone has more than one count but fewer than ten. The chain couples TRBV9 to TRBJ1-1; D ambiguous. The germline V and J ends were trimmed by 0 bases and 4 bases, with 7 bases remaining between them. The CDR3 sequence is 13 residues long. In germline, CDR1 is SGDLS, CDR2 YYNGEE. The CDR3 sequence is CASSVDGGTEAFF. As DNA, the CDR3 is TGTGCCAGCAGCGTAGATGGAGGCACTGAAGCTTTCTTT.

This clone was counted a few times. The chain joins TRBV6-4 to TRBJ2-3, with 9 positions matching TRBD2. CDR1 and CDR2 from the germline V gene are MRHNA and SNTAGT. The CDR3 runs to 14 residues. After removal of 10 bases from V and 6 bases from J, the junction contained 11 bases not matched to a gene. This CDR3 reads CATRPAGGSDTQYF. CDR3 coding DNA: TGTGCCACCCGTCCCGCGGGAGGGTCCGATACGCAGTATTTT.

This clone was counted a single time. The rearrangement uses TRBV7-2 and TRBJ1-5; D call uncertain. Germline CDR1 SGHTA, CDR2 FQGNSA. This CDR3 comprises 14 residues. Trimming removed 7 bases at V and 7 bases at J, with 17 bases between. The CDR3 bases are TGTGCCAGCACCCCGGACCCCCCGGGGCAGCCCCAGCATTTT. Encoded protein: CASTPDPPGQPQHF.

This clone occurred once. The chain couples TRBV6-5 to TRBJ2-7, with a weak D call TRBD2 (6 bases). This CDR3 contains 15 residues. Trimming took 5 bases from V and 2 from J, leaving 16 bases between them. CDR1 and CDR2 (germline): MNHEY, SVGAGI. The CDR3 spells CASSRKRATTYEQYF. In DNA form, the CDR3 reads TGTGCCAGCAGTCGAAAGCGGGCTACTACCTACGAGCAGTACTTC.

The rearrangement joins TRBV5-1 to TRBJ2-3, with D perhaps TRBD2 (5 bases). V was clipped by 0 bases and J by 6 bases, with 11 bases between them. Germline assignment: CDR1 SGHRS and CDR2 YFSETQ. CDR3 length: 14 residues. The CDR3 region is CASSLGLTLDTQYF. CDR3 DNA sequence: TGCGCCAGCAGCTTGGGACTAACTCTGGATACGCAGTATTTT. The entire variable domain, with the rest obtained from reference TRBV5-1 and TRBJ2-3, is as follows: KAGVTQTPRYLIKTRGQQVTLSCSPISGHRSVSWYQQTPGQGLQFLFEYFSETQRNKGNFPGRFSGRQFSNSRSEMNVSTLELGDSALYLCASSLGLTLDTQYFGPGTRLTVL.

The CDR3 spells CSVEKLAGITDTQYF. In DNA form, the CDR3 reads TGCAGCGTTGAAAAACTAGCGGGCATCACAGATACGCAGTATTTT. J is TRBJ2-3 and V is TRBV29-1; 9 positions agree with TRBD2. The germline gives CDR1 SQVTM, CDR2 ANQGSEA. V lost 2 bases and J lost 2; bases outside the gene matches: 5. This CDR3 has 15 amino acids.

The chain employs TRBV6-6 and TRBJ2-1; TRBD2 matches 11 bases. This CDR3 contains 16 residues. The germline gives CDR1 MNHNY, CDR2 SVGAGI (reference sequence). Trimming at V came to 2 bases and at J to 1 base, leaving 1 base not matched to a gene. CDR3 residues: CASSYRTSGSYNEQFF. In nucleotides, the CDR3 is TGTGCCAGCAGTTACAGGACTAGCGGGTCCTACAATGAGCAGTTCTTC.

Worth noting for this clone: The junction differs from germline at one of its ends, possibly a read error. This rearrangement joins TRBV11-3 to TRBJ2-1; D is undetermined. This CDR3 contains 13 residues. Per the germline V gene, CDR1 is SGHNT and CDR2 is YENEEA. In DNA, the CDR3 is TGTGCCAGCAGCGTAGACGGTTACAATGAGCAGTTCTTC. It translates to CASSVDGYNEQFF.

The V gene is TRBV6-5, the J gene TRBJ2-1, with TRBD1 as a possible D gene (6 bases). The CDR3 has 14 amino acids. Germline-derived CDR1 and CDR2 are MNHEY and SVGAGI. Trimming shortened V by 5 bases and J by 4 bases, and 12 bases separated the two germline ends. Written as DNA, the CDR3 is TGTGCCAGCAGTATCCGGACAGAATACAATGAGCAGTTCTTC. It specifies CASSIRTEYNEQFF.

The CDR3: CASNHRLAATTDTQYF. DNA of the CDR3: TGTGCCAGCAACCACCGACTAGCGGCAACCACAGATACGCAGTATTTT. This rearrangement joins TRBV27 to TRBJ2-3, with 9 nucleotides matching TRBD2. This CDR3 is 16 amino acids long. The germline CDR1 and CDR2 sequences are MNHEY and SMNVEV (reference sequence). V lost 7 bases, J lost 2 bases, and 10 bases stayed unmatched.

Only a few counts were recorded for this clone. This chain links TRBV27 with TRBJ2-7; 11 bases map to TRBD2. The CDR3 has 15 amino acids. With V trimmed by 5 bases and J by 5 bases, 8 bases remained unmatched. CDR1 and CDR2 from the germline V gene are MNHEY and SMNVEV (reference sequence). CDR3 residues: CASSRALAGVDEQYF. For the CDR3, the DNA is TGTGCCAGCAGTCGGGCACTAGCGGGAGTCGACGAGCAGTACTTC.

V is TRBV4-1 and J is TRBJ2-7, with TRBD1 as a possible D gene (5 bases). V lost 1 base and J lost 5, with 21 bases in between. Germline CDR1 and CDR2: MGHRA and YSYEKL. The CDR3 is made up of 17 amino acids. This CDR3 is CASSQGIGQGGFHEQYF. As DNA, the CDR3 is TGCGCCAGCAGCCAAGGCATCGGGCAGGGTGGCTTCCACGAGCAGTACTTC.

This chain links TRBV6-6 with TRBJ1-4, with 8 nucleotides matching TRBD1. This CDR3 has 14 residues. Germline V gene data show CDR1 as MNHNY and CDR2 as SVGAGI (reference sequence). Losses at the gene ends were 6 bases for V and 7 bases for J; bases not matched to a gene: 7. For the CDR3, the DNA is TGTGCCAGCAGAGTAACAGGGGGGGGTGAAAAACTGTTTTTT. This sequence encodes CASRVTGGGEKLFF.

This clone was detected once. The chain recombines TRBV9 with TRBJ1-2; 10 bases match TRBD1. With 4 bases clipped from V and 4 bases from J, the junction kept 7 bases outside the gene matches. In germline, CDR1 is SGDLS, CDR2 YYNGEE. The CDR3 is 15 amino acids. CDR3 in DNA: TGTGCCAGCAGCATGACGGACAGGGGGACCTATGGCTACACCTTC. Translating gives CASSMTDRGTYGYTF.

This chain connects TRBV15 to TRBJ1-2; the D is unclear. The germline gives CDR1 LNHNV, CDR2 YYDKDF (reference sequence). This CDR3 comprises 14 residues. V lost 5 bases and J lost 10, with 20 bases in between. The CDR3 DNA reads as TGTGCCACCAGCCCTACCCCCCACGCAACGTTCTACACCTTC. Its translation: CATSPTPHATFYTF.

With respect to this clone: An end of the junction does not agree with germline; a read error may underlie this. Here the CDR3 DNA reads TGCAGCGTTGATTTGCGGGACCAGGGAGCTGTTTTT. It translates to CSVDLRDQGAVF. The chain combines TRBV29-1 with TRBJ2-2; the D gene is possibly TRBD2 (6 bases). Germline assignment: CDR1 SQVTM and CDR2 ANQGSEA. The CDR3 runs to 12 residues.

The CDR3 spells CASSLGRDYEQYF. The CDR3 coding sequence is TGTGCCAGCAGCCTCGGGAGGGACTACGAGCAGTACTTC. The V call is TRBV4-2, the J call TRBJ2-7; 8 bases map to TRBD2. The CDR3 contains 13 residues. CDR1 is LGHNA and CDR2 is YNFKEQ in the germline V gene. The V segment lost 4 bases and the J segment 3 bases; nucleotides outside the gene matches: 2.

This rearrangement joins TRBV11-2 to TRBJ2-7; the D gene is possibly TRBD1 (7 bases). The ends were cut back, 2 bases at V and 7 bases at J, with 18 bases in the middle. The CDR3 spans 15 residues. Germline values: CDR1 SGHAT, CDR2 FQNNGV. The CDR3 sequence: CASSLSPTGRGEQYF. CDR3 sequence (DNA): TGTGCCAGCAGCTTATCACCGACAGGGCGGGGTGAGCAGTACTTC.

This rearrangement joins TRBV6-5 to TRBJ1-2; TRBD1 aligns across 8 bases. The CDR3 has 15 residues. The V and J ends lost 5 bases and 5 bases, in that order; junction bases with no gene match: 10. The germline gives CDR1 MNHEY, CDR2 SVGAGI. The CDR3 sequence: CASSPGTGDGYGYTF. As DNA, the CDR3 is TGTGCCAGCAGTCCCGGGACAGGCGACGGATATGGCTACACCTTC.

The CDR3 here is CASSQLGGMGANVLTF. The CDR3 coding sequence is TGTGCCAGCAGCCAGCTGGGGGGGATGGGGGCCAACGTCCTGACTTTC. This rearrangement joins TRBV14 to TRBJ2-6; the match to TRBD2 covers 7 bases. Trimming removed 3 bases from V and 4 bases from J; junction bases left unmatched: 6. The CDR3 length is 16 residues. Germline V gene lookup returns CDR1 SGHDN and CDR2 FVKESK.

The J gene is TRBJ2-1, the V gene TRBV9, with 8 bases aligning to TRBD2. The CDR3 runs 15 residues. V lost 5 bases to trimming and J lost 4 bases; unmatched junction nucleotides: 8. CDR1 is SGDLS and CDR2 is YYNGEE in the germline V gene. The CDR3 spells CASSVHSGSYNEQFF. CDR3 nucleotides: TGTGCCAGCAGTGTTCACAGCGGGAGTTACAATGAGCAGTTCTTC.

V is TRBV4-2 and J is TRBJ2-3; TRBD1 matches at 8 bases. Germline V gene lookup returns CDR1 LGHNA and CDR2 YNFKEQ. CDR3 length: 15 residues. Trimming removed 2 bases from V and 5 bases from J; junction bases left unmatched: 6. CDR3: CASSQRTGLEDTQYF. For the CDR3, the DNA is TGTGCCAGCAGCCAACGGACAGGGTTAGAAGATACGCAGTATTTT.